The next 32 T cell receptor beta chains were all read from a single sample in a study of neurological immune-mediated disorders. TCRdb analysed the 5' RACE reads with MiXCR anew, one entry per CDR3 protein. In the table there are fewer than 85,000 distinct CDR3 sequences, about 5.1% of which are singletons. The sample was PBMCs. The source is a woman in her sixties or seventies with multiple sclerosis.

This clonotype was recorded many times. The chain has TRBV24-1 and TRBJ1-5; D is possibly TRBD1 (6 bases). There are 13 residues in the CDR3. Germline assignment: CDR1 KGHDR and CDR2 SFDVKD. The V end was cut by 3 bases, the J end by 7 bases, with 9 bases between. CDR3 sequence: CATSDARGQPQHF. The CDR3 DNA follows: TGTGCCACCAGTGATGCCAGGGGCCAGCCCCAGCATTTT.

This clonotype has a count of ten or more. The chain combines TRBV7-2 with TRBJ2-5; 12 bases line up with TRBD2. V gave up 7 bases and J gave up 5 bases; unmatched junction bases: 5. Germline CDR1 SGHTA, CDR2 FQGNSA. The CDR3 sequence is 14 residues long. The CDR3 region has the DNA TGTGCCAGCATACCTAGCGGGAGGGTTGAGACCCAGTACTTC. Its protein is CASIPSGRVETQYF.

This clonotype has more than one count but fewer than ten. V usage is TRBV7-9 and J usage is TRBJ2-7, with D unclear. Per the germline V gene, CDR1 is SEHNR and CDR2 is FQNEAQ (reference sequence). The V and J ends lost 2 bases and 3 bases respectively, with 11 bases between them. The CDR3 consists of 14 residues. The CDR3 DNA reads as TGTGCCAGCAGCTTATCGGATAGTGTCTACGAGCAGTACTTC. It is translated as CASSLSDSVYEQYF.

This clonotype was detected many times. The V call is TRBV7-9, the J call TRBJ1-1; D is unclear. Trimming took 1 base from V and 0 from J, leaving 9 bases between them. CDR3 length: 15 amino acids. Germline loops: CDR1 SEHNR, CDR2 FQNEAQ (reference sequence). As DNA, the CDR3 is TGTGCCAGCAGCTTAGGCGGCCAGGTGAACACTGAAGCTTTCTTT. Its translation is CASSLGGQVNTEAFF.

This clonotype was recorded at least ten times. The J gene is TRBJ2-5, the V gene TRBV5-1; TRBD2 might be the D (5 bases). Germline V lookup: CDR1 SGHRS, CDR2 YFSETQ. This CDR3 spans 13 amino acids. V was shortened by 4 bases and J by 7 bases, with 14 bases between the two germline ends. The CDR3 loop reads CASSRTISGTQYF. The CDR3 bases are TGCGCCAGCAGCCGAACAATCAGCGGGACCCAGTACTTC. The full variable domain, completed using reference TRBV5-1 and TRBJ2-5, is KAGVTQTPRYLIKTRGQQVTLSCSPISGHRSVSWYQQTPGQGLQFLFEYFSETQRNKGNFPGRFSGRQFSNSRSEMNVSTLELGDSALYLCASSRTISGTQYFGPGTRLLVL.

The rearrangement uses TRBV12-3 or TRBV12-4 and TRBJ2-7, with 8 bases aligning to TRBD2. The CDR3 runs 14 residues. V was clipped by 5 bases and J by 5 bases; unmatched bases: 8. The CDR3 nucleotides read TGTGCCAGCAGTAACCGACTAGCGAAAAACGAGCAGTACTTC. This codes for CASSNRLAKNEQYF.

This clonotype was seen a few times. V gene TRBV6-5 combines with J gene TRBJ1-5; the match to TRBD1 covers 7 bases. V was pared by 6 bases and J by 2 bases, with 4 bases of the junction left unmatched. Per the germline V gene, CDR1 is MNHEY and CDR2 is SVGAGI. The CDR3 spans 14 residues. In DNA form, the CDR3 reads TGTGCCAGCAGCCCCGGGACAGGCAATCAGCCCCAGCATTTT. Protein product: CASSPGTGNQPQHF.

This clonotype was seen at least ten times. The gene calls are TRBV29-1 and TRBJ2-2; D possibly uses TRBD1 or TRBD2 (5 bases each). CDR1 is SQVTM, CDR2 ANQGSEA, per germline. V gave up 6 bases and J gave up 4 bases, with 12 bases separating them. The CDR3 runs to 13 residues. CDR3 bases: TGCAGCGTCTCTGGTGGGACCACCGGGGAGCTGTTTTTT. Translating it yields CSVSGGTTGELFF.

This clonotype came up many times. This chain connects TRBV20-1 to TRBJ2-7; D possibly corresponds to TRBD1 (6 bases). Germline V lookup: CDR1 DFQATT, CDR2 SNEGSKA (reference sequence). V was pared by 1 base and J by 4 bases, with 20 bases between. The CDR3 is 16 amino acids. CDR3 loop: CSARGTGRVLIYEQYF. CDR3 bases: TGCAGTGCTAGAGGAACAGGGAGAGTTCTTATTTACGAGCAGTACTTC.

This clonotype was found many times. The chain combines TRBV5-1 with TRBJ2-3; unclear D gene. Trimming removed 4 bases from V and 1 base from J, with 13 bases in between. The CDR3 runs 15 residues. CDR1 and CDR2 from the germline V gene are SGHRS and YFSETQ. CDR3: CASSPGQTRTDTQYF. As DNA, the CDR3 is TGCGCCAGCAGCCCCGGGCAGACGCGCACAGATACGCAGTATTTT.

There are many counts of this clonotype. The chain uses TRBV11-2 and TRBJ2-1, with D possibly being TRBD2 (6 bases). Germline CDR1 SGHAT, CDR2 FQNNGV. The CDR3 consists of 16 residues. The V gene lost 5 bases and the J gene lost 0 bases, with 14 bases spanning the gap. The DNA for the CDR3 is TGTGCCAGCAGCGCCCGGGACTTGAGCTCCTACAATGAGCAGTTCTTC. Translating it yields CASSARDLSSYNEQFF.

The count of this clonotype is one. Possible read error: a much larger clone is one base away. This chain uses TRBV5-5 with TRBJ1-4, with D hard to call. Germline V gives CDR1 SGHKS, CDR2 YYEKEE (reference sequence). CDR3 length: 15 residues. The V end was cut by 4 bases, the J end by 8 bases, with 18 bases between. Here the CDR3 DNA reads TGTGCCAGCAGCCTAAACCCGTTTGCATGGGAAAAACTGTTTTTT. Its protein is CASSLNPFAWEKLFF. The full variable domain, in which reference TRBV5-5 and TRBJ1-4 provide the parts outside the CDR3, is DAGVTQSPTHLIKTRGQQVTLRCSPISGHKSVSWYQQVLGQGPQFIFQYYEKEERGRGNFPDRFSARQFPNYSSELNVNALLLGDSALYLCASSLNPFAWEKLFFGSGTQLSVL.

This clonotype was recorded at least ten times. The chain has TRBV3-1 and TRBJ1-2; D ambiguous. Trimming removed 8 bases from V and 3 bases from J, with 13 bases in between. The CDR3 contains 13 residues. In germline, CDR1 is LGHDT, CDR2 YNNKEL (reference sequence). For the CDR3, the DNA is TGTGCCAGCTCTTGGGAGGGCTACTATGGCTACACCTTC. Amino acids: CASSWEGYYGYTF.

This clonotype was seen many times. The chain has TRBV12-3 or TRBV12-4 and TRBJ2-1, with 7 bases matching TRBD2. The V segment lost 5 bases and the J segment 5 bases; nucleotides outside the gene matches: 15. The CDR3 contains 17 residues. The CDR3 region has the DNA TGTGCCAGCAGTCCCTACTCCGGGGGGACTCGACACAATGAGCAGTTCTTC. Protein: CASSPYSGGTRHNEQFF.

This clonotype was picked up many times. V gene TRBV20-1 combines with J gene TRBJ2-1; 16 nucleotides agree with TRBD2. V dropped 5 bases and J dropped 9; count of bases not matched to a gene: 16. The CDR3 is 18 residues long. Germline V gives CDR1 DFQATT, CDR2 SNEGSKA (reference sequence). The CDR3 loop reads CSASGRGTSGRALAEQFF. CDR3 DNA sequence: TGCAGTGCTTCCGGAAGGGGGACTAGCGGGAGGGCCTTGGCTGAGCAGTTCTTC.

Ten or more counts support this clonotype. The chain carries TRBV20-1 and TRBJ1-5, with 8 positions matching TRBD1. There are 18 residues in the CDR3. From germline, CDR1 is DFQATT and CDR2 SNEGSKA (reference sequence). Trimming took 2 bases from V and 0 from J; bases not matched to a gene: 12. CDR3 coding DNA: TGCAGTGCTAGATTGGAAGACAGGGGCCGACGTAGCAATCAGCCCCAGCATTTT. Residues: CSARLEDRGRRSNQPQHF.

This clonotype has a count of ten or more. V is TRBV7-2 and J is TRBJ2-3; a weak D match, TRBD1 (5 bases). Germline V gene sequence: CDR1 SGHTA, CDR2 FQGNSA. The CDR3 length is 13 residues. V was clipped by 1 base and J by 7 bases, with 9 bases between them. CDR3 coding DNA: TGTGCCAGCAGCTTAGATAAGGGGCATACGCAGTATTTT. Its translation is CASSLDKGHTQYF.

This clonotype was detected many times. J is TRBJ2-7 and V is TRBV5-1, with 10 bases matching TRBD2. This CDR3 has 14 residues. The ends lost 6 bases at V and 1 base at J; junction bases unmatched: 4. From germline, CDR1 is SGHRS and CDR2 YFSETQ. In DNA, the CDR3 is TGCGCCAGCAAAACTAGCGGGGTGTCCTACGAGCAGTACTTC. It specifies CASKTSGVSYEQYF.

This clonotype was counted many times. The chain has TRBV20-1 and TRBJ1-3; D possibly corresponds to TRBD1 (5 bases). CDR3 length: 15 amino acids. The germline CDR1 and CDR2 sequences are DFQATT and SNEGSKA (reference sequence). Trimming shortened V by 0 bases and J by 0 bases, and 9 bases separated the two germline ends. The CDR3 is CSARDGGHSGNTIYF. The CDR3 region has the DNA TGCAGTGCTAGAGATGGGGGTCACTCTGGAAACACCATATATTTT.

In its sample, this clonotype was seen many times. V is TRBV20-1 and J is TRBJ2-1; 13 nucleotides align to TRBD2. Germline V CDR1 and CDR2: DFQATT, SNEGSKA (reference sequence). CDR3 size: 14 residues. With 5 bases clipped from V and 7 bases from J, the junction kept 5 bases outside the gene matches. As DNA, the CDR3 is TGCAGTGCTCAACCGGGACTAGCGGGAAATGAGCAGTTCTTC. This codes for CSAQPGLAGNEQFF.

This clonotype was seen repeatedly, ten times or more. The rearrangement uses TRBV7-2 and TRBJ2-7, with 8 bases that match TRBD2. Germline-derived CDR1 and CDR2 are SGHTA and FQGNSA. The ends lost 5 bases at V and 0 bases at J; junction bases unmatched: 6. This CDR3 has 15 residues. The CDR3 loop is CASSLGLVASYEQYF. CDR3 coding DNA: TGTGCCAGCAGCCTGGGACTAGTGGCCTCCTACGAGCAGTACTTC.

This clonotype was recorded at least ten times. The gene calls are TRBV15 and TRBJ2-2; D not resolved. V lost 0 bases and J lost 3, with 5 bases in between. The CDR3 covers 14 residues. CDR1 LNHNV and CDR2 YYDKDF come from the germline V gene (reference sequence). DNA for the CDR3: TGTGCCACCAGCAGAGATCGTGACACCGGGGAGCTGTTTTTT. Protein: CATSRDRDTGELFF.

In this sample, this clonotype turned up many times. The J gene is TRBJ2-1, the V gene TRBV29-1; 12 bases map to TRBD2. Germline lookup yields CDR1 SQVTM and CDR2 ANQGSEA. This CDR3 has 14 residues. V trimming: 2 bases; J trimming: 9 bases; junction bases outside the gene matches: 5. The CDR3 DNA follows: TGCAGCGTTGAACTAGCGGGAGGGCCTATTGAGCAGTTCTTC. Its protein product is CSVELAGGPIEQFF.

The sample holds many counts of this clonotype. This chain connects TRBV20-1 to TRBJ1-6; 8 bases agree with TRBD1. Germline V CDR1 and CDR2: DFQATT, SNEGSKA (reference sequence). V lost 0 bases to trimming and J lost 9 bases; unmatched junction nucleotides: 7. There are 15 residues in the CDR3. Here the CDR3 reads CSARDQGRGLSPLHF. For the CDR3, the DNA is TGCAGTGCTAGAGATCAAGGCAGGGGGCTTTCACCCCTCCACTTT.

The chain uses TRBV5-5 and TRBJ2-3; D uncertain. In germline, CDR1 is SGHKS, CDR2 YYEKEE (reference sequence). Trimming pared 0 bases from V and 0 bases from J, leaving 5 bases between. This CDR3 region has 14 residues. CDR3 region: CASSLETSTDTQYF. The DNA of the CDR3 is TGTGCCAGCAGCTTGGAGACTAGCACAGATACGCAGTATTTT.

This clonotype was picked up many times. V is TRBV20-1 and J is TRBJ2-4, with D maybe TRBD2 (6 bases). The CDR3 consists of 12 residues. Germline CDR1 DFQATT, CDR2 SNEGSKA (reference sequence). Trimming shortened V by 6 bases and J by 9 bases, and 15 bases separated the two germline ends. The CDR3 coding sequence is TGCAGTGCAGTTGGAGAGCGGGCCATTCAGTACTTC. Translation: CSAVGERAIQYF.

This clonotype was detected many times. This chain uses TRBV6-5 with TRBJ2-1, with TRBD2 matching over 7 bases. The CDR3 covers 14 residues. V lost 7 bases to trimming and J lost 5 bases; unmatched junction nucleotides: 8. Germline loops: CDR1 MNHEY, CDR2 SVGAGI. The CDR3 spells CASIDSGQHNEQFF. The CDR3 DNA is TGTGCCAGCATCGATAGCGGGCAGCACAATGAGCAGTTCTTC.

This sequence joins TRBV20-1 and TRBJ2-3; D is unresolved. V dropped 6 bases and J dropped 5 bases, with 18 bases sitting between them. The length of the CDR3 is 14 residues. Per the germline V gene, CDR1 is DFQATT and CDR2 is SNEGSKA (reference sequence). In nucleotides, the CDR3 is TGCAGTGCACCGCGGACCGTTGCAAGAGATACGCAGTATTTT. It specifies CSAPRTVARDTQYF.

The table lists this clonotype with a few counts. The CDR3 DNA is TGTGCCAGCAGCTTGGCCGGGGGGCTCCTACTCCAAGAGACCCAGTACTTC. Amino acid sequence: CASSLAGGLLLQETQYF. The chain carries TRBV5-6 and TRBJ2-5, with D perhaps matching TRBD2 (7 bases). Trimming pared 0 bases from V and 1 base from J, leaving 16 bases between. The CDR3 sequence is 17 residues long. Per germline, CDR1 SGHDT and CDR2 YYEEEE.

At least ten counts were recorded for this clonotype. The chain links TRBV29-1 to TRBJ1-2; unclear D gene. Germline CDR1 and CDR2: SQVTM and ANQGSEA. V gave up 5 bases and J gave up 8 bases, with 15 bases separating them. The CDR3 has 12 residues. The CDR3 nucleotides read TGCAGCGTTAGTCTTGGCAGTCGCGGCTACACCTTC. Protein product: CSVSLGSRGYTF.

This clonotype was seen ten or more times. This chain joins TRBV7-3 and TRBJ1-1; D gene ambiguous. The CDR3 totals 13 residues. Trimming cost V 5 bases and J 5 bases, with 12 bases left between them. Germline V gene lookup returns CDR1 SGHTA and CDR2 FQGTGA. In DNA form, the CDR3 reads TGTGCCAGCAGCCCCGGCCAGATGACTGAAGCTTTCTTT. Protein product: CASSPGQMTEAFF.

This clonotype was recorded many times. The chain combines TRBV2 with TRBJ2-2; D ambiguous. CDR3 length: 12 amino acids. The germline V and J ends were trimmed by 6 bases and 2 bases, with 4 bases remaining between them. Germline-derived CDR1 and CDR2 are SNHLY and FYNNEI. CDR3 sequence (DNA): TGTGCCAGCAGGGAAAACACCGGGGAGCTGTTTTTT. Translation: CASRENTGELFF.